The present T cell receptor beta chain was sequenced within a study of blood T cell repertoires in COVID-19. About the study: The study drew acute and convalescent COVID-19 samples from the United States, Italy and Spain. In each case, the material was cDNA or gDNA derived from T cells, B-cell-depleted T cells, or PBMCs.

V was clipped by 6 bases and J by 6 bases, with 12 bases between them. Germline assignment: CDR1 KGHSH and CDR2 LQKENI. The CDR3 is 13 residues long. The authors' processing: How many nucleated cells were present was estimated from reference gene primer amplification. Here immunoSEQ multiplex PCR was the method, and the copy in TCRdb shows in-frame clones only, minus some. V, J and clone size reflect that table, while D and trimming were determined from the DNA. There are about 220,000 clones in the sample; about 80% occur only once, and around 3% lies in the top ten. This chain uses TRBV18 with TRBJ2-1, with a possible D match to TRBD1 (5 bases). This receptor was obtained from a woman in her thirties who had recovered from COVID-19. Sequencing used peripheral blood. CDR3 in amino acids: CASSPPRVNEQFF. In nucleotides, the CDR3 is TGTGCCAGCTCCCCGCCCAGGGTCAATGAGCAGTTCTTC.